This T cell receptor (beta chain) was sequenced in a study of T-cell reconstitution after alpha-beta-depleted transplantation in children. This clonotype was seen repeatedly, ten times or more. Construction of the TCRbeta library involved unique molecular identifiers. Each CDR3 protein is one row after TCRdb ran MiXCR on the PCR reads. This table holds roughly 190,000 distinct CDR3 sequences, approximately 15% found once. The V end lost 1 base, the J end lost 4 bases, and 7 bases lay between the germline ends. Germline CDR1 reads KGHSH; CDR2 reads LQKENI. This CDR3 has 13 residues. The genes are TRBV18 and TRBJ1-1; D is uncertain. This sample comprised PBMCs from the stem cell graft donor, obtained from the stem cell graft. The receptor was derived from a human donor who donated a stem cell graft to a child with acute lymphoblastic leukemia. CDR3 in amino acids: CASSPRGPTEAFF. CDR3 DNA sequence: TGTGCCAGCTCACCACGGGGTCCCACTGAAGCTTTCTTT.